The 5 T cell receptor beta chains given below trace back to one sample, sequenced in a study of T cell changes during pregnancy in multiple sclerosis. The protocol was immunoSEQ multiplex PCR, while the TCRdb copy is restricted to in-frame clones and leaves out a portion. The top ten clones hold 8.3% of a sample with about 27,000 clones, about 90% of them seen once. Material: CD8+ T cells from peripheral blood mononuclear cells, obtained in the second trimester of pregnancy. The receptors were gathered from a female donor with multiple sclerosis, enrolled in a pregnancy study.

V usage is TRBV19 and J usage is TRBJ1-5; D possibly corresponds to TRBD1 (6 bases). Trimming pared 8 bases from V and 4 bases from J, leaving 21 bases between. There are 16 residues in the CDR3. The germline CDR1 and CDR2 sequences are LNHDA and SQIVND (reference sequence). The chain's CDR3 is CASVSRAGEVNQPQHF. CDR3 sequence (DNA): TGTGCCAGTGTTTCACGGGCAGGGGAAGTTAATCAGCCCCAGCATTTT.

V usage is TRBV13 and J usage is TRBJ1-2, with 9 bases matching TRBD1. The V and J ends lost 1 base and 3 bases, in that order; junction bases with no gene match: 15. Per germline, CDR1 PRHDT and CDR2 FYEKMQ (reference sequence). The length of the CDR3 is 19 residues. In DNA, the CDR3 is TGTGCCAGCAGCTTAGATTATGACAGGGGGACATACGGGGACTATGGCTACACCTTC. Amino acid sequence: CASSLDYDRGTYGDYGYTF. Full variable domain (outside the CDR3, taken from reference TRBV13 and TRBJ1-2): AAGVIQSPRHLIKEKRETATLKCYPIPRHDTVYWYQQGPGQDPQFLISFYEKMQSDKGSIPDRFSAQQFSDYHSELNMSSLELGDSALYFCASSLDYDRGTYGDYGYTFGSGTRLTVV.

V gene TRBV13 combines with J gene TRBJ1-3, with no clear D. CDR1 and CDR2 from the germline V gene are PRHDT and FYEKMQ (reference sequence). V was pared by 1 base and J by 3 bases, with 4 bases between. The CDR3 is 13 residues long. Written as DNA, the CDR3 is TGTGCCAGCAGCTTAGAACATGGAAACACCATATATTTT. This gives the protein CASSLEHGNTIYF.

The chain combines TRBV11-2 with TRBJ2-2; 7 bases match TRBD1. Germline assignment: CDR1 SGHAT and CDR2 FQNNGV. The CDR3 spans 13 residues. Trimming cost V 5 bases and J 6 bases; bases outside gene matches: 3. CDR3 loop: CASSGQVPGELFF. The DNA for the CDR3 is TGTGCCAGCAGCGGACAGGTCCCCGGGGAGCTGTTTTTT.

The chain recombines TRBV7-2 with TRBJ1-3, with D perhaps matching TRBD1 (6 bases). V was clipped by 3 bases and J by 4 bases, with 10 bases between them. This CDR3 comprises 14 residues. CDR1 and CDR2 from the germline V gene are SGHTA and FQGNSA. This CDR3 reads CASSFQGQGNTIYF. The CDR3 DNA is TGTGCCAGCAGCTTCCAGGGGCAAGGAAACACCATATATTTT.